This T cell receptor (beta chain) was retrieved from a study of T cells after yellow fever vaccination. Germline values: CDR1 ENHRY, CDR2 SYGVKD. V shed 0 bases, J shed 7 bases, and the junction held 3 bases outside the gene matches. The CDR3 has 14 amino acids. One entry per CDR3 protein results from TCRdb running MiXCR on the 5' RACE reads. The sample contains a few hundred thousand distinct CDR3 sequences, 15% to 20% of which appear only once. The V and J genes are TRBV10-3 and TRBJ1-1; 9 positions agree with TRBD1. The input for sequencing was PBMCs, taken before the yellow fever booster vaccination. This sequence originates from a man younger than 35 who received the YFV17D yellow fever vaccine. CDR3 sequence reads: CAISESRQGDEAFF. CDR3 DNA: TGTGCCATCAGTGAGTCGAGACAGGGGGATGAAGCTTTCTTT.